The 11 T cell receptor beta chains reported below all come from one sample, sequenced in a study of PD-1 blockade in classical Hodgkin lymphoma. All patients experienced relapse after autologous stem cell transplantation, and brentuximab vedotin exposure was variable. Sequencing was performed with immunoSEQ multiplex PCR; in TCRdb, only in-frame clones are kept and a portion is missing. The sample yields about 20,000 clones, over 80% seen once. Material: peripheral blood mononuclear cells (PBMCs), obtained at baseline. The receptors originated from a human donor with classical Hodgkin lymphoma.

The chain combines TRBV25-1 with TRBJ1-5, with D hard to call. V lost 1 base and J lost 8, with 12 bases in between. The germline CDR1 and CDR2 sequences are MGHDK and SYGVNS. The CDR3 spans 14 residues. The CDR3 region has the DNA TGTGCCAGCAGTGAATCCCCCCCTGAAGAGCCCCAGCATTTT. This codes for CASSESPPEEPQHF.

The chain has TRBV13 and TRBJ2-2, with D tentatively TRBD1 or TRBD2 (5 bases each). Germline values: CDR1 PRHDT, CDR2 FYEKMQ (reference sequence). The V and J ends lost 3 bases and 4 bases respectively, with 12 bases between them. The CDR3 extends over 15 amino acids. CDR3 DNA: TGTGCCAGCAGCTTCTGGGACCGGGGCACCGGGGAGCTGTTTTTT. Translation gives CASSFWDRGTGELFF.

V and J are TRBV11-2 and TRBJ2-7; D uncertain. V lost 6 bases to trimming and J lost 9 bases, with 15 bases between them. In germline, CDR1 is SGHAT, CDR2 FQNNGV. The CDR3 covers 12 residues. Here the CDR3 reads CASRSTGRGQYF. The CDR3 DNA is TGTGCCAGCAGATCAACCGGAAGAGGGCAGTACTTC. Together with reference TRBV11-2 and TRBJ2-7, the CDR3 gives the full variable domain: EAGVAQSPRYKIIEKRQSVAFWCNPISGHATLYWYQQILGQGPKLLIQFQNNGVVDDSQLPKDRFSAERLKGVDSTLKIQPAKLEDSAVYLCASRSTGRGQYFGPGTRLTVT.

The chain carries TRBV7-8 and TRBJ2-1; perhaps D is TRBD1 or TRBD2 (5 bases each). Germline CDR1 SGHVS, CDR2 FQNEAQ. This CDR3 region has 15 residues. The ends were cut back, 5 bases at V and 2 bases at J, with 13 bases in the middle. CDR3 in DNA: TGTGCCAGCAGCCAAGGGACGGGCACCTACAATGAGCAGTTCTTC. Protein product: CASSQGTGTYNEQFF.

The chain joins TRBV7-8 to TRBJ2-1; a weak D match, TRBD2 (6 bases). Trimming stripped 2 bases from V and 5 bases from J, with 28 bases between. The CDR3 covers 20 residues. Germline CDR1 SGHVS, CDR2 FQNEAQ. CDR3 sequence reads: CASSLRLVATALLANNEQFF. The CDR3 DNA reads as TGTGCCAGCAGCTTACGACTAGTCGCTACCGCCTTGCTTGCTAACAATGAGCAGTTCTTC.

A remark on this clone: The junction shows a germline mismatch at one end, possibly a read error. The genes are TRBV7-7 and TRBJ2-5; 9 bases are a match to TRBD2. The CDR3 has 15 residues. The germline CDR1 and CDR2 sequences are SSHAT and FNYEAQ (reference sequence). CDR3 sequence (DNA): TGTGCTAGCAGCTTAGGCGGGGGGGACCAAGAGACCCAGTACTTC. Translating it yields CASSLGGGDQETQYF.

The chain couples TRBV27 to TRBJ1-2; D is unresolved. Germline CDR1 is MNHEY and CDR2 is SMNVEV (reference sequence). Between the trimmed V and J ends, which lost 6 bases and 4 bases, there was a span of 6 bases. CDR3 length equals 11 residues. The CDR3: CASRGSYGYTF. CDR3 in DNA: TGTGCCAGCAGGGGTTCCTATGGCTACACCTTC.

This chain uses TRBV28 with TRBJ1-2, with 7 bases matching TRBD1. Per germline, CDR1 MDHEN and CDR2 SYDVKM. The CDR3 consists of 13 residues. With V trimmed by 4 bases and J by 8 bases, 7 bases remained unmatched. CDR3: CASSSGGLGGYTF. The CDR3 DNA reads TGTGCCAGCAGTTCAGGGGGGCTAGGCGGCTACACCTTC.

The V and J genes are TRBV2 and TRBJ2-1; TRBD2 matches 13 bases. V dropped 4 bases and J dropped 2; count of bases not matched to a gene: 5. Per the germline V gene, CDR1 is SNHLY and CDR2 is FYNNEI. CDR3 length equals 17 residues. CDR3 coding DNA: TGTGCCAGCAGTGGTCGACTAGCGGGAGGCCCCTACAATGAGCAGTTCTTC. Residues: CASSGRLAGGPYNEQFF.

This clone appeared a few times. The chain recombines TRBV5-1 with TRBJ1-4; 8 bases match TRBD1. V shed 4 bases and J 2 bases; nucleotides not matched to a gene: 1. CDR3 length equals 14 residues. Germline CDR1 and CDR2: SGHRS and YFSETQ. The CDR3 reads CASSRQGTNEKLFF. In DNA, the CDR3 is TGCGCCAGCAGCAGACAGGGGACTAATGAAAAACTGTTTTTT.

The V call is TRBV27, the J call TRBJ2-5, with D possibly being TRBD2 (6 bases). Trimming removed 3 bases from V and 5 bases from J, with 13 bases in between. This CDR3 contains 14 residues. CDR1 is MNHEY, CDR2 SMNVEV, per germline (reference sequence). CDR3 protein: CASSLEGGGETQYF. CDR3 sequence (DNA): TGTGCCAGCAGTTTGGAGGGCGGAGGGGAGACCCAGTACTTC.